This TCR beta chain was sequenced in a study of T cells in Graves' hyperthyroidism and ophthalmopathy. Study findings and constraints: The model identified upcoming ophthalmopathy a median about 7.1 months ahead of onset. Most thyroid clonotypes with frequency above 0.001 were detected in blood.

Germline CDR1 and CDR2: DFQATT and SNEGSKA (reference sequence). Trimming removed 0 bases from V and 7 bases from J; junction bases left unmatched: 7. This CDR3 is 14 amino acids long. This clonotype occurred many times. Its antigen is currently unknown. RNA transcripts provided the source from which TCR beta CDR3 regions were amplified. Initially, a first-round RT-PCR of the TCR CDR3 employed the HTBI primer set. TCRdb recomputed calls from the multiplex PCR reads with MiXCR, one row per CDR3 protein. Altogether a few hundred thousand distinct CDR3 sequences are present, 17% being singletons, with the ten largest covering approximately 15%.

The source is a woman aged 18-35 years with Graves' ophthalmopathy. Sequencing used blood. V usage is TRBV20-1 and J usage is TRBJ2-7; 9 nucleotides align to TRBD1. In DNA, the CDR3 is TGCAGTGCTAGAGATCAAGGACAGGGGAGGGAGCAGTACTTC. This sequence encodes CSARDQGQGREQYF.